This paragraph covers one T cell receptor (beta chain) sequence. The data derive from a study of blood T cell repertoires in COVID-19. Background on the study: T cells, B-cell-depleted T cells, or PBMCs provided the cDNA or gDNA that served as material.

Trimming took off 4 bases at V and 3 bases at J, with 22 bases between the two ends. CDR1 and CDR2 (germline): SGHRS, YFSETQ. The CDR3 runs to 17 residues. Study processing details: Cell counts per sample came from amplifying reference gene primers. Assay used: immunoSEQ multiplex PCR; TCRdb lists only in-frame clones, some missing. The DNA was the basis for D and trimming; V, J and clone size are from that table. Here the sample spans some 70,000 clones, around 90% being singletons. The receptor was isolated from a man aged 45-65 years with acute or convalescent COVID-19. The source material was peripheral blood. V is TRBV5-1 and J is TRBJ1-2; D gene uncertain. The CDR3 region has the DNA TGCGCCAGCAGCAAGGAAGGCTTGGCGGGAGCGGACTATGGCTACACCTTC. Amino acids: CASSKEGLAGADYGYTF.